The clone carrying this T cell receptor (beta chain) turned up a few times. What it recognizes is unknown. This sample is part of a study of beta chain features in type 1 diabetes. Whole-study findings and limits: Shorter TCRB CDR3s, moderately but significantly so, were found in Type 1 diabetes patients in all four CD4+ subsets.

Of the isolated RNA, all was reverse transcribed, and so the sequenced material was expressed TCRB transcripts. Naive, central memory and regulatory T cell samples yielded about 3.57 million reads on average. Using immunoSEQ multiplex PCR, the repertoire was profiled, and TCRdb retains in-frame clones only, with some absent. The table includes some 160,000 clones, 6.5% to 10% detected once. J was trimmed by 5 bases and V by 1 base; bases with no gene match: 2. This CDR3 comprises 13 residues. Germline lookup yields CDR1 SNHLY and CDR2 FYNNEI. The TCR was taken from a woman aged 18-29 years with type 1 diabetes. The gene calls are TRBV2 and TRBJ2-7, with 7 bases aligning to TRBD1. The material sequenced was central memory CD4+ T cells from blood. CDR3 coding DNA: TGTGCCAGCAGTGAAGTCGACAGGGACGAGCAGTACTTC. Its translation: CASSEVDRDEQYF. Using reference TRBV2 and TRBJ2-7 for the parts outside the CDR3, the full variable domain is EPEVTQTPSHQVTQMGQEVILRCVPISNHLYFYWYRQILGQKVEFLVSFYNNEISEKSEIFDDQFSVERPDGSNFTLKIRSTKLEDSAMYFCASSEVDRDEQYFGPGTRLTVT.